The TCR beta chain under discussion was sequenced for a study of blood T cell repertoires in COVID-19. This CDR3 is 14 amino acids long. Germline V gene lookup returns CDR1 MGHDK and CDR2 SYGVNS. V was pared by 0 bases and J by 0 bases, with 6 bases between. Sequenced by immunoSEQ multiplex PCR; TCRdb stores in-frame clones only, minus some. Seen here are 140,000 to 150,000 clones, around 87% observed once, and the top ten hold 5.5% to 7.5%. The clonotype comes from a man at least 80 years old with acute or convalescent COVID-19. Sequenced: peripheral blood. The chain combines TRBV25-1 with TRBJ2-7; D gene unclear. The CDR3 sequence: CASSEYGRSYEQYF. For the CDR3, the DNA is TGTGCCAGCAGTGAATATGGCCGCTCCTACGAGCAGTACTTC.